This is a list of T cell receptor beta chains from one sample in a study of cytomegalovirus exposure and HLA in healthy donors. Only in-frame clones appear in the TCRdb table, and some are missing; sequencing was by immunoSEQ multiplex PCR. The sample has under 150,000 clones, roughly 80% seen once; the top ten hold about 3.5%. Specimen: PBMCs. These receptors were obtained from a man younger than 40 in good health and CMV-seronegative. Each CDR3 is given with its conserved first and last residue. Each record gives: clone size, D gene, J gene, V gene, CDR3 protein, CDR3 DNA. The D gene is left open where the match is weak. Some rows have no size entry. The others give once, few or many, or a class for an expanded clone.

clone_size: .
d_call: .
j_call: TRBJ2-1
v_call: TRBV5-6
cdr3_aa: CASSTRVGNEQFF
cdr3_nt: TGTGCCAGCAGTACTAGGGTTGGCAATGAGCAGTTCTTC

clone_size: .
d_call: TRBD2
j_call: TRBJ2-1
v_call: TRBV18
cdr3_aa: CASSPRLASGNKIEYNEQFF
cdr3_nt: TGTGCCAGCTCACCACGTTTGGCTAGCGGGAATAAAATAGAATACAATGAGCAGTTCTTC

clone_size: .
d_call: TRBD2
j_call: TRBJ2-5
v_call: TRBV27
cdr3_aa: CASSLSRTSGRPRETQYF
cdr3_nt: TGTGCCAGCAGTTTGTCAAGGACTAGCGGGAGGCCCAGGGAGACCCAGTACTTC

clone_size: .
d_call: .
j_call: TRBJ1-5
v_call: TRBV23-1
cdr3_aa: CASSQSGWYLEGNQPQHF
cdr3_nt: TGCGCCAGCAGTCAATCGGGTTGGTACTTGGAGGGCAATCAGCCCCAGCATTTT

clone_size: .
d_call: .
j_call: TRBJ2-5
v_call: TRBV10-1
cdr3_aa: CASSSPDREETQYF
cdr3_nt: TGCGCCAGCAGTTCACCTGACAGAGAAGAGACCCAGTACTTC

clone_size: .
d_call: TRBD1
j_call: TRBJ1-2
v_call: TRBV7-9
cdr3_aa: CASSARDRGFEVSTF
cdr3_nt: TGTGCCAGCAGCGCCCGGGACAGGGGATTCGAGGTTAGCACCTTC

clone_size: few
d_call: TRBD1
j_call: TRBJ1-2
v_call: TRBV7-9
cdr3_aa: CASSPTPGTGISYGYTF
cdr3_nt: TGTGCCAGCAGCCCCACCCCCGGGACAGGGATTTCCTATGGCTACACCTTC

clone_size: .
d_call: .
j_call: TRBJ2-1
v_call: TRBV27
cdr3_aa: CASSSQGHEQFF
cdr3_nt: TGTGCCAGCAGTTCCCAGGGGCATGAGCAGTTCTTC

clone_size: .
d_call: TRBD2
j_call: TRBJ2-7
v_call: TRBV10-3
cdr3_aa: CAITPNAGVPHEQYF
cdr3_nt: TGTGCCATCACCCCGAACGCGGGAGTTCCCCACGAGCAGTACTTC

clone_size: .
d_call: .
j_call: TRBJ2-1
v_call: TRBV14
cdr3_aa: CASSPYYNEQFF
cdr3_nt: TGTGCCAGCAGCCCTTACTACAATGAGCAGTTCTTC

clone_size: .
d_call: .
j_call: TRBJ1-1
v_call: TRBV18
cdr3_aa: CASSPDLRAEAFF
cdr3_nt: TGTGCCAGCTCCCCTGACTTAAGAGCTGAAGCTTTCTTT

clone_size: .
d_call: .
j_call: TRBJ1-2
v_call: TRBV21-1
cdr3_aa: CASSKSDRLNYGYTF
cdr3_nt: TGTGCCAGCAGCAAGAGCGATCGTCTTAACTATGGCTACACCTTC

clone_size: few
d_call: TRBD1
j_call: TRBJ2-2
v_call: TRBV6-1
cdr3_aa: CASRPGQGISGELFF
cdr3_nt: TGTGCCAGCAGACCGGGACAGGGAATATCCGGGGAGCTGTTTTTT

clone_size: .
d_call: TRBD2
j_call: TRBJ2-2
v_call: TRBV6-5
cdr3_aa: CASSYPRTSGTGELFF
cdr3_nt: TGTGCCAGCAGTTACCCTAGGACTAGCGGAACCGGGGAGCTGTTTTTT

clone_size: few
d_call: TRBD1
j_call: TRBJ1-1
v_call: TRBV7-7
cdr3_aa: CASSLVGTGVSDTEAFF
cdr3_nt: TGTGCCAGCAGCTTAGTAGGGACAGGGGTCTCCGACACTGAAGCTTTCTTT

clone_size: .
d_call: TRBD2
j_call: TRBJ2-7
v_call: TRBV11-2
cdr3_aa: CASSLSVLAGGLSYEQYF
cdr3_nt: TGTGCCAGCAGCTTGTCGGTGCTAGCGGGGGGCCTCTCCTACGAGCAGTACTTC

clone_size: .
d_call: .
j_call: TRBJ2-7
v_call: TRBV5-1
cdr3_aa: CASSLVEGARYEQYF
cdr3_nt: TGCGCCAGCAGCTTGGTAGAGGGAGCAAGATACGAGCAGTACTTC

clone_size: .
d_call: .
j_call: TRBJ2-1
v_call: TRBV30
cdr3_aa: CAWSDLGTRSYNEQFF
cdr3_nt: TGTGCCTGGAGTGATTTGGGGACACGCTCCTACAATGAGCAGTTCTTC

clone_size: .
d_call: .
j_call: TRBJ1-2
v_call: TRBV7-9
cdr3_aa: CASSLDYYGYTF
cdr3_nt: TGTGCCAGCAGCTTAGACTACTATGGCTACACCTTC

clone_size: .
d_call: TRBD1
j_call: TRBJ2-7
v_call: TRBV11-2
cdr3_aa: CASSLNFRRTGTSSYEQYF
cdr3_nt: TGTGCCAGCAGCTTAAACTTTAGACGGACAGGGACGAGCTCCTACGAGCAGTACTTC

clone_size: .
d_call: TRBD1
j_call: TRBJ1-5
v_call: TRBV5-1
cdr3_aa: CASSLALQGAPQPQHF
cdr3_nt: TGCGCCAGCAGTTTGGCCCTACAGGGGGCACCTCAGCCCCAGCATTTT

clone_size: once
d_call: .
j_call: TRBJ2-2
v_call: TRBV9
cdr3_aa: CASSVAPILASGELFF
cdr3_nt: TGTGCCAGCAGCGTAGCCCCGATACTAGCAAGCGGGGAGCTGTTTTTT

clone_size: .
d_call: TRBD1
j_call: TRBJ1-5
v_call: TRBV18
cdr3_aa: CASSLDRDNQPQHF
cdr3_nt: TGTGCCAGCTCCCTTGACAGGGACAATCAGCCCCAGCATTTT

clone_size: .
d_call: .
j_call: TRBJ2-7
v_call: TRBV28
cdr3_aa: CASIGHEQYF
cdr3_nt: TGTGCCAGCATCGGTCACGAGCAGTACTTC

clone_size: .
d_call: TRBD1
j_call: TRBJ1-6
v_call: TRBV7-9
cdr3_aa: CASSPRTGNDSPLHF
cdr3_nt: TGTGCCAGCAGCCCGCGGACAGGGAACGATTCACCCCTCCACTTT

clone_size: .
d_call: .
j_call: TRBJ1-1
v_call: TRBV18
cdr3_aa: CASSPGGGNTEAFF
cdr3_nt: TGTGCCAGCTCACCAGGGGGAGGGAATACTGAAGCTTTCTTT

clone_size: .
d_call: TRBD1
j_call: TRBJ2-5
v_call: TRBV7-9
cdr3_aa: CASSFPDRGQETQYF
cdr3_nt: TGTGCCAGCAGCTTTCCGGACAGGGGCCAAGAGACCCAGTACTTC

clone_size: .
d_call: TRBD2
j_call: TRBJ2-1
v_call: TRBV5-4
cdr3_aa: CASSSGTSGPEQFF
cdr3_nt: TGTGCCAGCAGCTCCGGGACTAGCGGGCCTGAGCAGTTCTTC

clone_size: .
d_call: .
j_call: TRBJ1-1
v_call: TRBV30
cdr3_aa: CAWSPGFMAFF
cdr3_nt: TGTGCCTGGAGCCCAGGGTTTATGGCTTTCTTT

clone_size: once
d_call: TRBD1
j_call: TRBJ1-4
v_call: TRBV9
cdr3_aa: CASSAAGGWSEKLFF
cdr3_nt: TGTGCCAGCAGCGCGGCAGGGGGCTGGAGTGAAAAACTGTTTTTT

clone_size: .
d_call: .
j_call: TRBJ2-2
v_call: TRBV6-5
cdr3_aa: CASRLGQLVPGELFF
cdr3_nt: TGTGCCAGCAGACTGGGACAACTGGTCCCCGGGGAGCTGTTTTTT

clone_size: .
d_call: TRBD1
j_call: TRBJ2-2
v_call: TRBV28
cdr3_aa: CASRLDRGGSGELFF
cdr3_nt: TGTGCCAGCAGGCTCGACAGGGGAGGAAGCGGGGAGCTGTTTTTT

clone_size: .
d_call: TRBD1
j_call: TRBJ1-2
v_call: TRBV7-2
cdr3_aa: CASSFASRQGRGYGYTF
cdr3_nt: TGTGCCAGCAGCTTCGCGTCGAGACAGGGGCGCGGCTATGGCTACACCTTC

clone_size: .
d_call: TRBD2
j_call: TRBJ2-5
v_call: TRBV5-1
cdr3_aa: CASSLASGKLDF
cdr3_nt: TGCGCCAGCAGCCTAGCAAGCGGGAAATTGGACTTC

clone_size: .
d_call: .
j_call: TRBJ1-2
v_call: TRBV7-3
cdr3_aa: CASSLIPSVGAHYGYTF
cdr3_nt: TGTGCCAGCAGCTTAATCCCCTCCGTGGGGGCCCACTATGGCTACACCTTC

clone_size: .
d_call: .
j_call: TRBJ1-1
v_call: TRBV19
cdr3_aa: CASSTDAGSRVNTEAFF
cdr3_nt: TGTGCCAGTAGTACGGATGCAGGGTCCCGGGTGAACACTGAAGCTTTCTTT

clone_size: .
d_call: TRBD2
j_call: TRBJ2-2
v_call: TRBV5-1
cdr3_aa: CASRSLSAGAGELFF
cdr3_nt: TGCGCCAGCAGATCTCTAAGTGCGGGGGCCGGGGAGCTGTTTTTT

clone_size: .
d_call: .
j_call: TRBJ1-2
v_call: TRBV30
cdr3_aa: CAWNPASHGYTF
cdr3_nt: TGTGCCTGGAATCCCGCAAGCCATGGCTACACCTTC

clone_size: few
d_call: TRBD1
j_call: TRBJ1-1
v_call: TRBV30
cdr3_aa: CAWDGQGRTEAFF
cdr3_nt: TGTGCCTGGGACGGACAGGGAAGGACTGAAGCTTTCTTT

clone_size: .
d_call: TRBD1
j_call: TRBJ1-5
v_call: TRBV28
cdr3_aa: CASNLGGTGGNGWPQHF
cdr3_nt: TGTGCCAGCAACCTGGGGGGGACAGGGGGCAACGGCTGGCCCCAGCATTTT

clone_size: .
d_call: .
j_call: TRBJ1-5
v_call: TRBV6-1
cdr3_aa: CASSGYRASNQPQHF
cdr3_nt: TGTGCCAGCAGTGGCTACAGGGCCTCTAATCAGCCCCAGCATTTT

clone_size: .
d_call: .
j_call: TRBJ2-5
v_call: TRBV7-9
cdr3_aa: CASSLAGAQETQYF
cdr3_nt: TGTGCCAGCAGCCTCGCAGGGGCACAAGAGACCCAGTACTTC

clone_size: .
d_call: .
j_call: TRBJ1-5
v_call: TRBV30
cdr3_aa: CAWSDRGNQPQHF
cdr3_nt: TGTGCCTGGAGCGACCGGGGGAACCAGCCCCAGCATTTT

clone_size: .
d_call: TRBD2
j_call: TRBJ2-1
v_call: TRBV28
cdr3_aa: CASRNLGLAGGGEQFF
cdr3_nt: TGTGCCAGCAGGAACCTCGGACTAGCGGGAGGGGGCGAGCAGTTCTTC

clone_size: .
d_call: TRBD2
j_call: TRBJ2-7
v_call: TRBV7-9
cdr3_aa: CASTGTSSHEQYF
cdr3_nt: TGTGCCAGCACCGGGACTAGCTCCCACGAGCAGTACTTC

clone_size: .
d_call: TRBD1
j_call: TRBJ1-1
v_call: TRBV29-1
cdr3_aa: CSGRDRGMNTEAFF
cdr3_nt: TGCAGCGGCCGGGACAGGGGAATGAACACTGAAGCTTTCTTT

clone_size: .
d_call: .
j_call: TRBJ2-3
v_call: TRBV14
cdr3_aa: CASSQDTSSTDTQYF
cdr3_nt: TGTGCCAGCAGCCAAGATACTTCCAGCACAGATACGCAGTATTTT

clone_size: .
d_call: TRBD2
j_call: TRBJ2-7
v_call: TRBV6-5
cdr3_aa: CASSLAGGGYYEQYF
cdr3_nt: TGTGCCAGCAGTTTAGCGGGAGGGGGGTACTACGAGCAGTACTTC

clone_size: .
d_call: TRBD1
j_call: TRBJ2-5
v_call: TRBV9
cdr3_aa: CASSGNRGRKETQYF
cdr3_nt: TGTGCCAGCAGCGGAAACAGGGGGCGTAAAGAGACCCAGTACTTC

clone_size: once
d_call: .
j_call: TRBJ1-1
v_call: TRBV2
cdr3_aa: CASRDRGSMNTEAFF
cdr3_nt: TGTGCCAGCAGGGACCGGGGGTCAATGAACACTGAAGCTTTCTTT

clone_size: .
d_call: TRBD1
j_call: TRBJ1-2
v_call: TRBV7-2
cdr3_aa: CASSPRLGQGAHPNYGYTF
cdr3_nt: TGTGCCAGCAGTCCTAGATTGGGACAGGGGGCACACCCAAACTATGGCTACACCTTC